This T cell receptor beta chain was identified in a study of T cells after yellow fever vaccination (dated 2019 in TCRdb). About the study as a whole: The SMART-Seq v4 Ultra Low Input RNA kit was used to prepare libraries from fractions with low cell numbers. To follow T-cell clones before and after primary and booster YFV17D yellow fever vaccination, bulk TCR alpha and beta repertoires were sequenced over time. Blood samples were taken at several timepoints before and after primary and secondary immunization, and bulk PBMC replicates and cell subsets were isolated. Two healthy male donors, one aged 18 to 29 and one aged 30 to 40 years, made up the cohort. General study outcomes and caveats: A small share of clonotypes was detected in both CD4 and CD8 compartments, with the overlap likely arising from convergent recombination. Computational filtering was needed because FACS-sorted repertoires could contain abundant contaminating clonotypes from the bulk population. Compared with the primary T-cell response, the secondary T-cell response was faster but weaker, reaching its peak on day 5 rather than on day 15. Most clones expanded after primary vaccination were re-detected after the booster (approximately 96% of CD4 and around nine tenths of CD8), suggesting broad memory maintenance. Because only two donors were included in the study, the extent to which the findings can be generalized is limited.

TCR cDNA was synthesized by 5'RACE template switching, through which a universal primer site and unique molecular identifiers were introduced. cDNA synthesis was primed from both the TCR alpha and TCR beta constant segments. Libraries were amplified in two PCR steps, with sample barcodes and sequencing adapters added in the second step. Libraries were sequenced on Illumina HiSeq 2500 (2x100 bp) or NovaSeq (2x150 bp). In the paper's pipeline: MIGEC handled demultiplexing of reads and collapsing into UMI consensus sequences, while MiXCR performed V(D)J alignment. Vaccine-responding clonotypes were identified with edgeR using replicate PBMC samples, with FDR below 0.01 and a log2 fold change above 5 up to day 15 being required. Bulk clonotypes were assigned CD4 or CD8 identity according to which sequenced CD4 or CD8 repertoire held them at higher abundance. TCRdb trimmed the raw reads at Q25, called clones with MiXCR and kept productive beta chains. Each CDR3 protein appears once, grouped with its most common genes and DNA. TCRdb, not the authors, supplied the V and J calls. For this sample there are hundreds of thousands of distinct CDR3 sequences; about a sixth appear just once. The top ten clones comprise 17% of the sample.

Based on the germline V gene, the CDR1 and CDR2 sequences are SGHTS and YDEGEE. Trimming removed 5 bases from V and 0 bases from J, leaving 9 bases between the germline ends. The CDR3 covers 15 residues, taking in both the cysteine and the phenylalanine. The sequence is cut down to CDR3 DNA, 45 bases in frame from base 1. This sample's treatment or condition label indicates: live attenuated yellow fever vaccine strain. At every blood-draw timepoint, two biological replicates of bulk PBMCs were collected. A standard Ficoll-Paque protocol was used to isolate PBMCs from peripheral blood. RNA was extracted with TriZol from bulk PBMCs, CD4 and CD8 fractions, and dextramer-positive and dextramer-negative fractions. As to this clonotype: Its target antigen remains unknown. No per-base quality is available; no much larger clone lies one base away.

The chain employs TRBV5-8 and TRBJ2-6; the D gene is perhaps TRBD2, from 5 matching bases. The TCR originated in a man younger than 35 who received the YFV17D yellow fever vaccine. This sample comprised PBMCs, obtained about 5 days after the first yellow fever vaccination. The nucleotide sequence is TGTGCCAGCAGTAACGGGAACTCTGGGGCCAACGTCCTGACTTTC. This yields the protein CASSNGNSGANVLTF.